Listed below are T cell receptor beta chains from one sample, sequenced in a study of cytomegalovirus exposure and HLA in healthy donors. Measured with immunoSEQ multiplex PCR; TCRdb has only the in-frame clones, and not every one. The repertoire includes 150,000 or so clones, roughly 66% of them detected once, and 1.6% sits in the top ten. The sequenced sample consisted of PBMCs. The receptor set was obtained from a woman aged 18-29 years in good health and CMV-seronegative. CDR3s include the opening cysteine and the closing phenylalanine or tryptophan. A D gene is named only where the DNA matches it firmly. Clone size is stated in some rows and not others, as once, few, many or a class when expanded.

size | D | J | V | DNA | CDR3
. | . | TRBJ1-3 | TRBV9 | TGTGCCAGTAGCGTGGCAGGCTCTGGAAACACCATATATTTT | CASSVAGSGNTIYF
once | TRBD1 | TRBJ1-5 | TRBV27 | TGTGCCAGTCGACAGGGGGTATATCAGCCCCAGCATTTT | CASRQGVYQPQHF
. | . | TRBJ1-4 | TRBV13 | TGTGCCAGCAGCTCCGCACGGACTTGGGGTGAAAAACTGTTTTTT | CASSSARTWGEKLFF
. | . | TRBJ1-5 | TRBV9 | TGTGCCAGCAGCGTGTCCCTCCGGGACCCGGGGGGCAATCAGCCCCAGCATTTT | CASSVSLRDPGGNQPQHF
. | TRBD1 | TRBJ1-1 | TRBV7-8 | TGTGCCAGCAGCTCGGGACAGGGGAGGACTGAAGCTTTCTTT | CASSSGQGRTEAFF
once | . | TRBJ2-5 | TRBV7-3 | TGTGCCAGCAGCTTAACGGGCAGGCTCGAGACCCAGTACTTC | CASSLTGRLETQYF
. | TRBD1 | TRBJ1-5 | TRBV6-5 | TGTGCCAGCAGTCAATTGACAGGGCGTCAGCCCCAGCATTTT | CASSQLTGRQPQHF
few | . | TRBJ1-1 | TRBV5-6 | TGTGCCAGCAGCTTGGGTACAGGGACTGAAGCTTTCTTT | CASSLGTGTEAFF
. | TRBD2 | TRBJ2-2 | TRBV11-3 | TGTGCCAGCAGCTCGGGGACTAGCGGTTGGGCCGGGGAGCTGCTTTTT | CASSSGTSGWAGELLF
. | TRBD2 | TRBJ2-1 | TRBV11-2 | TGTGCCAGCAGCTGGGGAGCGGGAGGGCTTAGTTATGAGCAGTTCTTC | CASSWGAGGLSYEQFF
. | . | TRBJ1-1 | TRBV27 | TGTGCCAGCAGCAGGGTTGGCACTGAAGCTTTCTTT | CASSRVGTEAFF
. | . | TRBJ2-7 | TRBV20-1 | TGCAGTGCTGGGAGGTACGAGCAGTACTTC | CSAGRYEQYF
. | . | TRBJ2-2 | TRBV7-2 | TGTGCCAGCAGTTCACAGGGTGGTACCGGGGAGCTGTTTTTT | CASSSQGGTGELFF
. | . | TRBJ1-2 | TRBV6-1 | TGTGCCAGCAGTGAAGCGCGATGGCAGGGCGACTATGGCTACACCTTC | CASSEARWQGDYGYTF
once | TRBD1 | TRBJ2-7 | TRBV2 | TGTGCCAGCACCGGAGCGTTGGACAGGGTATACGAGCAGTACTTC | CASTGALDRVYEQYF
few | . | TRBJ1-1 | TRBV7-9 | TGTGCCAGCAGCTTAGTGGGAGGCGGGAACACTGAAGCTTTCTTT | CASSLVGGGNTEAFF
few | . | TRBJ1-1 | TRBV7-9 | TGTGCCAGCAGCCCGGGACACTCGAACACTGAAGCTTTCTTT | CASSPGHSNTEAFF
. | . | TRBJ1-6 | TRBV20-1 | TGCAGTGCCCAGGGCTTCCACTTT | CSAQGFHF
. | . | TRBJ1-1 | TRBV12-5 | TGTGCTAGTACCAGGGACTACACTGAAGCTTTCTTT | CASTRDYTEAFF
. | . | TRBJ1-5 | TRBV4-3 | TGCGCCAGCAGCCAAGACCGAGGGGGGGGCCCAAATCAGCCCCAGCATTTT | CASSQDRGGGPNQPQHF
few | . | TRBJ1-5 | TRBV6-1 | TGTGCCAGCAGTGAAAGGAGTCCAGCTGATAGCAATCAGCCCCAGCATTTT | CASSERSPADSNQPQHF
. | TRBD1 | TRBJ1-2 | TRBV27 | TGTGCCAGCAGTCCGCGCCGGGACAGCAACTATGGCTACACCTTC | CASSPRRDSNYGYTF
. | TRBD1 | TRBJ1-2 | TRBV9 | TGTGCCAGCAGCGACCGAGGACAGGCCTACTATGGCTACACCTTC | CASSDRGQAYYGYTF
once | TRBD1 | TRBJ2-2 | TRBV9 | TGTGCCAGCGGTGGACAGGGGGCTGGAAACACCGGGGAGCTGTTTTTT | CASGGQGAGNTGELFF
. | TRBD2 | TRBJ2-7 | TRBV28 | TGTGCCAGCACAACTAGCGGGGAGGAATACGAGCAGTACTTC | CASTTSGEEYEQYF
. | . | TRBJ1-1 | TRBV29-1 | TGCAGCGTTGAAGCTAGCATGAACACTGAAGCTTTCTTT | CSVEASMNTEAFF